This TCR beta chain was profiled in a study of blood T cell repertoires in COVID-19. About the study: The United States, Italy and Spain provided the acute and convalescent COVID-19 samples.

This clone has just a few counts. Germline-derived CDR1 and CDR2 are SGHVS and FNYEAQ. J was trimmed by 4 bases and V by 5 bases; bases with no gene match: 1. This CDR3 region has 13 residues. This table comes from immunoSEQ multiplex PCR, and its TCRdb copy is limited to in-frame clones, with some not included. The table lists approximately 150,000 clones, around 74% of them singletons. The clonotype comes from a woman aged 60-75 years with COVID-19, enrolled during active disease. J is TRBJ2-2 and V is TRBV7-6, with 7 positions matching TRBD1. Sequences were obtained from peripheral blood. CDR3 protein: CASSRDSTGELFF. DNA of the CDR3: TGTGCCAGCAGCCGGGACAGCACCGGGGAGCTGTTTTTT.